The next 12 T cell receptor beta chains were all read from a single sample in a study of blood T cell repertoires in COVID-19. TCRdb's table, derived via immunoSEQ multiplex PCR, lists solely in-frame clones and lacks some. The repertoire has approximately 110,000 clones, roughly 83% of them found once; the top ten carry roughly 5.4%. Sequenced material: peripheral blood. The receptors here all came from a human donor in a cohort sampled during active COVID-19.

This clone has a handful of counts. The J gene is TRBJ1-2, the V gene TRBV19; D unresolved. The CDR3 is 15 amino acids. Deletions cut 6 bases from V and 3 bases from J, with 17 bases between. Germline CDR1 reads LNHDA; CDR2 reads SQIVND (reference sequence). The CDR3 bases are TGTGCCAGTAGGAGCCAGTGGGGAGAATACTATGGCTACACCTTC. Translating it yields CASRSQWGEYYGYTF.

The CDR3 DNA reads TGTGCCAGCAGCTTAGTGAGCGGGATGGCGGGTTACAATGAGCAGTTCTTC. Protein product: CASSLVSGMAGYNEQFF. J is TRBJ2-1 and V is TRBV11-2, with 7 bases identical to TRBD2. Germline values: CDR1 SGHAT, CDR2 FQNNGV. Germline trimming cut 1 base from V and 4 bases from J; bases unmatched to any gene: 10. This CDR3 region has 17 residues.

A few counts support this clone. The chain couples TRBV11-2 to TRBJ2-3; D is possibly TRBD2 (6 bases). The V end was cut by 6 bases, the J end by 2 bases, with 12 bases between. The germline gives CDR1 SGHAT, CDR2 FQNNGV. The CDR3 sequence is 14 residues long. The CDR3 protein is CASRGGWNTDTQYF. The CDR3 region has the DNA TGTGCCAGCAGGGGGGGATGGAACACAGATACGCAGTATTTT.

The J gene is TRBJ2-2, the V gene TRBV13; 9 bases agree with TRBD2. The CDR3 sequence is 16 residues long. Germline trimming cut 2 bases from V and 3 bases from J; bases unmatched to any gene: 4. Germline CDR1 and CDR2: PRHDT and FYEKMQ (reference sequence). DNA for the CDR3: TGTGCCAGCAGCTTAAAAGCGGGAGGTCACACCGGGGAGCTGTTTTTT. This encodes CASSLKAGGHTGELFF. Full variable domain (rest looked up from reference TRBV13 and TRBJ2-2): AAGVIQSPRHLIKEKRETATLKCYPIPRHDTVYWYQQGPGQDPQFLISFYEKMQSDKGSIPDRFSAQQFSDYHSELNMSSLELGDSALYFCASSLKAGGHTGELFFGEGSRLTVL.

The chain is built from TRBV15 and TRBJ2-7; D gene unclear. This CDR3 comprises 15 residues. Germline CDR1 LNHNV, CDR2 YYDKDF (reference sequence). The V and J ends lost 3 bases and 0 bases respectively, with 12 bases between them. CDR3 nucleotides: TGTGCCACCAGCAGGGTGGGCTTGAGCTCCTACGAGCAGTACTTC. Its translation is CATSRVGLSSYEQYF. The full variable domain, in which reference TRBV15 and TRBJ2-7 provide the parts outside the CDR3, is DAMVIQNPRYQVTQFGKPVTLSCSQTLNHNVMYWYQQKSSQAPKLLFHYYDKDFNNEADTPDNFQSRRPNTSFCFLDIRSPGLGDTAMYLCATSRVGLSSYEQYFGPGTRLTVT.

V gene TRBV20-1 combines with J gene TRBJ2-5, with 7 nucleotides matching TRBD2. Germline V gene sequence: CDR1 DFQATT, CDR2 SNEGSKA (reference sequence). V shed 3 bases, J shed 6 bases, and the junction held 10 bases outside the gene matches. The CDR3 has 14 residues. CDR3 protein: CSASESSGMKTQYF. The CDR3 DNA reads as TGCAGTGCTAGTGAATCGAGCGGGATGAAGACCCAGTACTTC.

The chain combines TRBV19 with TRBJ2-3; TRBD2 might be the D (6 bases). Per germline, CDR1 LNHDA and CDR2 SQIVND (reference sequence). Trimming took off 5 bases at V and 2 bases at J, with 17 bases between the two ends. This CDR3 has 16 residues. CDR3 sequence (DNA): TGTGCCAGTAGTCCCGGGGGAGGCCGGACCACAGATACGCAGTATTTT. Translating gives CASSPGGGRTTDTQYF.

This clone is a singleton in its sample. This chain connects TRBV24-1 to TRBJ1-2; D remains unclear. Germline V CDR1 and CDR2: KGHDR, SFDVKD. Trimming shortened V by 4 bases and J by 4 bases, and 9 bases separated the two germline ends. The length of the CDR3 is 13 residues. CDR3 in amino acids: CATSEGLFYGYTF. The CDR3 DNA is TGTGCCACCAGTGAGGGCCTATTCTATGGCTACACCTTC.

The chain links TRBV7-7 to TRBJ2-7; the match to TRBD2 covers 9 bases. From germline, CDR1 is SSHAT and CDR2 FNYEAQ (reference sequence). The CDR3 loop spans 16 amino acids. Trimming cost V 4 bases and J 6 bases; bases outside gene matches: 13. CDR3 sequence (DNA): TGTGCCAGCAGCTCCTACGGGGGACTAGCTCCGCCCGAGCAGTACTTC. Amino acid sequence: CASSSYGGLAPPEQYF. Full variable domain (missing parts from reference TRBV7-7 and TRBJ2-7): GAGVSQSPRYKVTKRGQDVTLRCDPISSHATLYWYQQALGQGPEFLTYFNYEAQPDKSGLPSDRFSAERPEGSISTLTIQRTEQRDSAMYRCASSSYGGLAPPEQYFGPGTRLTVT.

The rearrangement uses TRBV30 and TRBJ1-5, with D possibly matching TRBD1 (5 bases). The V and J ends lost 5 bases and 9 bases respectively, with 23 bases between them. This CDR3 spans 15 amino acids. Germline V CDR1 and CDR2: GTSNPN, SVGIG (reference sequence). The CDR3 DNA follows: TGTGCCTGGGCTGGGGCCGGGACCGCGGGGTTGCCCCAGCATTTT. Its protein product is CAWAGAGTAGLPQHF.

The genes are TRBV4-1 and TRBJ1-1; 7 bases are a match to TRBD1. The germline gives CDR1 MGHRA, CDR2 YSYEKL. V lost 2 bases to trimming and J lost 11 bases; unmatched junction nucleotides: 11. There are 14 residues in the CDR3. The CDR3 DNA reads as TGCGCCAGCAGCCAACTTGGGGGCCGACAGGGCGCTTTCTTT. This gives the protein CASSQLGGRQGAFF.

This chain uses TRBV19 with TRBJ2-1; 9 bases agree with TRBD1. CDR3 size: 15 residues. Trimming cost V 6 bases and J 5 bases; bases outside gene matches: 8. Germline V gene sequence: CDR1 LNHDA, CDR2 SQIVND (reference sequence). The CDR3 nucleotides are TGTGCCAGTAGGGATTCGGGACAGGGAAACAATGAGCAGTTCTTC. Translated, it gives CASRDSGQGNNEQFF.